This T cell receptor (beta chain) is drawn from a study of shared clonotypes between healthy human individuals. About the research overall: The cohort comprised a couple of women and a few men. Their ages spanned 18 to 49 years.

Comments on this clone: No antigen is known for it.

The CDR3 loop spans 12 amino acids. Per germline, CDR1 MDHEN and CDR2 SYDVKM. Trimming took off 8 bases at V and 3 bases at J, with 7 bases between the two ends. This table comes from immunoSEQ multiplex PCR, and its TCRdb copy is limited to in-frame clones, with some not included. The sample contains approximately 1,000,000 clones, approximately 80% of which appear only once. General observations from the study: Having only a few donors restricted how much genetic and exposure-history diversity was captured. Blood was the only sampled material, and tissue repertoires likely differ. The sharing of roughly 5% of naive CD4 clonotypes was seen across a handful of donors.

J is TRBJ1-4 and V is TRBV28; D gene uncertain. This TCR was sampled from a man aged 18 to 29 in good health. Some clones in this sample may be carry-over from other donors' samples. Sequenced input: memory CD4+ T cells from PBMCs. Subset: CD45RA-negative fraction. CDR3 DNA: TGTGCCAGCGGCGGCTCTAATGAAAAACTGTTTTTT. Protein product: CASGGSNEKLFF.